This T cell receptor (beta chain) was observed in a study of vaccination effects on CD4 cells after COVID-19 (dated by TCRdb to between 2021 and 2023). In terms of the full investigation: Each participant received two doses of an mRNA SARS-CoV-2 vaccine, either BNT162b2 or mRNA-1273. SARS-CoV-2 spike-specific CD4+ TCR repertoires from before and after mRNA vaccination were compared in COVID-19 convalescent patients and in infection-naive vaccine recipients. Altogether, nine to ten COVID-19 convalescent patients and 4 SARS-CoV-2-naive healthy vaccine recipients made up the full study. Cultures from other donors in the study were sequenced using the Oncomine TCR Beta short-read assay on an Illumina iSeq 100.

V is clipped by 5 bases and J by 9 bases, and the sequence between their germline boundaries is 26 bases long. Its CDR3 holds 17 amino acids, cysteine through phenylalanine. Only CDR3 DNA is held: 51 bases, read in frame from base 1. The germline V gene (reference sequence) sets CDR1 to MNHNY and CDR2 to SVGAGI. Note on this clone: It has no known antigen specificity. Nothing much larger sits one base from this clone, and base qualities are not available.

In the ViraFEST assay, PBMC were stimulated with viral peptide pools, and antigen-specific CD4+ T cell clonotypes were then identified by expansion using TCR sequencing. After 10 to 11 days of culture, CD4+ T cells were isolated with the EasySep CD4+ T cell isolation kit. The absence of prior SARS-CoV-2 infection in healthy vaccine recipients was confirmed by negative nucleocapsid antibodies before and after vaccination. Approximately 2 million PBMC per well were cultured in IMDM with 5% human AB serum, 9 to 10 IU/ml IL-2 and gentamicin, plus 10 ug/ml peptides. Half of the culture medium was replaced with fresh IL-2-containing medium on days 3 and 7. Unless noted otherwise, every peptide stimulation condition was grown in triplicate wells. Using Ficoll-Paque Plus gradient centrifugation, PBMC were separated from whole blood and then either used fresh or cryopreserved at -140C. The overlapping peptide pools covered the spike proteins of SARS-CoV-2 and of the common cold coronaviruses HCoV-NL63, HCoV-OC43 and HCoV-229E. Genomic DNA was extracted from cultured CD4+ T cells with the QIAamp micro DNA kit.

The library was produced with the immunoSEQ multiplex PCR assay. DNA from the cultured and isolated CD4+ T cells underwent TCR beta CDR3 sequencing. The original methods were these. The analysis removed non-productive TCR sequences, trimmed reads to the CDR3 region, and retained only CDR3s that were 7 or more amino acids long. The MANAFEST web app was used to identify antigen-specific clonotypes by comparing expansion in peptide wells with expansion in reference cultures. Positive clones required FDR<0.05 expansion versus reference and all other wells, odds ratio above 5, and frequency above 0.1% in two replicate wells. Cross-reactive clonotypes were defined as significantly expanded in SARS-CoV-2 spike wells and in at least one common cold coronavirus spike condition. CDR3 similarity was assessed by Levenshtein distance using the stringdist R package, and unrooted trees were constructed with ape in R 3.6.1. The immuneACCESS repertoire file appears here via TCRdb, limited to in-frame rearrangements. These files lack a portion of the clones; in checked studies, under half of the deficit traces to unresolved V genes, and the cause of the others is not known. The V and J calls and the clone size are those of that table, but D and trimming were determined from the DNA. Within this sample are 27,000 or so clones, with approximately 76% of them counted one time only. 8% to 11% of the sample is taken by the ten largest.

The paper's findings and limits, for the study overall: Among healthy vaccine recipients, nearly all vaccine-induced clones were SARS-CoV-2 mono-reactive, and just 1 of 255 was cross-reactive with common cold coronaviruses. Clones induced by infection and clones induced by vaccination both contracted markedly at late timepoints after vaccination, which fits with T cell responses waning over time. Only a small number of convalescent patients were included, and no early post-infection timepoints were available, which limited the study.

This specimen was CD4+ T cells from PBMCs cultured with SARS-CoV-2 spike peptides, taken before COVID-19 vaccination. The cell subset or site label of this sample denotes: SARS-CoV-2 spike overlapping peptide pool stimulation. The V gene is TRBV6-6 and the J gene is TRBJ1-5; the D gene remains uncertain. The sequence was collected from a human donor who received a COVID-19 vaccine. The DNA reads as follows: TGTGCCAGCAGTCACCCGGAAGGCCCGGCCTCTCTGTGGCCCCAGCATTTT. Its protein product is CASSHPEGPASLWPQHF.